Listed here are 5 T cell receptor beta chains from one sample, sequenced in a study of OX40 agonist ivuxolimab in advanced cancers. Profiled with immunoSEQ multiplex PCR; TCRdb holds only in-frame clones, not every one. Counted here are approximately 35,000 clones, 88% occurring once; the ten biggest clones make up roughly 3.9%. Here the sequenced sample was CD4+ or CD8+ T cells sorted from blood, taken in a trial of the OX40 agonist ivuxolimab. The receptor set was obtained from an adult with an advanced solid tumor such as melanoma, head and neck, liver or kidney cancer.

This clone was seen a few times. Within the sample, other DNA sequences also encode this same CDR3. The rearrangement uses TRBV2 and TRBJ1-5; unclear D gene. The length of the CDR3 is 13 residues. V was pared by 4 bases and J by 2 bases, with 6 bases between. CDR1 and CDR2 from the germline V gene are SNHLY and FYNNEI. CDR3 sequence (DNA): TGTGCCAGCAGTGGCGGGGGCAATCAGCCCCAGCATTTT. This translates into CASSGGGNQPQHF.

CDR3 nucleotides: TGTGCCAGCAGGCTCGGGGGGGCCTACGAGCAGTACTTC. Translation gives CASRLGGAYEQYF. V gene TRBV5-6 combines with J gene TRBJ2-7; 8 positions match TRBD2. CDR1 and CDR2 from the germline V gene are SGHDT and YYEEEE. The CDR3 runs 13 residues. Germline trimming cut 5 bases from V and 2 bases from J; bases unmatched to any gene: 3. Supplemented by reference TRBV5-6 and TRBJ2-7, the full variable domain reads DAGVTQSPTHLIKTRGQQVTLRCSPKSGHDTVSWYQQALGQGPQFIFQYYEEEERQRGNFPDRFSGHQFPNYSSELNVNALLLGDSALYLCASRLGGAYEQYFGPGTRLTVT.

J is TRBJ2-6 and V is TRBV11-2; the D gene is possibly TRBD2 (6 bases). Germline assignment: CDR1 SGHAT and CDR2 FQNNGV. Trimming cost V 0 bases and J 1 base, with 16 bases left between them. CDR3 length: 19 residues. The CDR3 protein is CASSLDLEGLISGANVLTF. In nucleotides, the CDR3 is TGTGCCAGCAGCTTAGATCTGGAGGGATTGATTTCTGGGGCCAACGTCCTGACTTTC.

The rearrangement joins TRBV5-1 to TRBJ2-2; D not certain. This CDR3 is built from 13 residues. Between the trimmed V and J ends, which lost 3 bases and 2 bases, there was a span of 5 bases. The germline CDR1 and CDR2 sequences are SGHRS and YFSETQ. The CDR3 sequence: CASSSDNTGELFF. As DNA, the CDR3 is TGCGCCAGCAGCTCGGACAACACCGGGGAGCTGTTTTTT. Drawing the rest from reference TRBV5-1 and TRBJ2-2, the complete variable domain is KAGVTQTPRYLIKTRGQQVTLSCSPISGHRSVSWYQQTPGQGLQFLFEYFSETQRNKGNFPGRFSGRQFSNSRSEMNVSTLELGDSALYLCASSSDNTGELFFGEGSRLTVL.

V is TRBV6-5 and J is TRBJ2-7; D not resolved. The germline CDR1 and CDR2 sequences are MNHEY and SVGAGI. V lost 4 bases and J 2 bases, leaving 12 bases between the germline ends. This CDR3 is 14 amino acids long. The CDR3 DNA follows: TGTGCCAGCAGTTCCTTCAGGAGCACCTACGAGCAGTACTTC. Amino acid sequence: CASSSFRSTYEQYF.